This is a list of T cell receptor beta chains from one sample in a study of post-analysis software for immune sequencing data. TCRdb re-analysed the PCR reads in MiXCR, keeping a single row per CDR3 protein. The table has hundreds of thousands of distinct CDR3 sequences, 25% to 30% seen once. Material: blood. The source of these receptors is a girl between 10 and 17 years old with multiple sclerosis. Both conserved end residues are part of each CDR3. The order of the fields is D gene, clone size, J gene, V gene, CDR3 protein, CDR3 DNA. The D gene is left open where the match is weak. Size tells how often a clone was seen (once, few, many) or the class of an expanded clone, and some rows leave it out.

>.|few|TRBJ2-1|TRBV5-1
CASSLAVGSPPGDEQFF
TGCGCCAGCAGCTTGGCCGTGGGCTCTCCCCCCGGCGATGAGCAGTTCTTC
>.|once|TRBJ2-7|TRBV11-2
CASSLSGDPSYEQYF
TGTGCCAGCAGCTTGTCGGGGGACCCCTCCTACGAGCAGTACTTC
>.|.|TRBJ2-3|TRBV20-1
CSASGGFPDTQYF
TGCAGTGCTAGTGGCGGCTTCCCAGATACGCAGTATTTT
>TRBD2|many|TRBJ2-7|TRBV20-1
CSASQGGLAVLSSYEQYF
TGCAGTGCTAGTCAGGGGGGACTAGCGGTATTAAGTTCCTACGAGCAGTACTTC
>.|.|TRBJ2-2|TRBV28
CASSLAGTNTGELFF
TGTGCCAGCAGTTTGGCGGGGACGAACACCGGGGAGCTGTTTTTT
>TRBD2|.|TRBJ2-7|TRBV5-1
CASSTRLAGDHEQYF
TGCGCCAGCAGCACGCGACTAGCGGGAGATCACGAGCAGTACTTC
>.|few|TRBJ1-5|TRBV7-8
CASSTVRGRNQPQHF
TGTGCCAGCAGCACCGTCCGGGGCCGCAATCAGCCCCAGCATTTT
>TRBD2|.|TRBJ2-5|TRBV12-3/TRBV12-4
CASSLGGGLAGQETQYF
TGTGCCAGCAGTTTAGGAGGGGGACTAGCGGGACAAGAGACCCAGTACTTC
>TRBD2|few|TRBJ2-1|TRBV29-1
CSVHATSGYNEQFF
TGCAGCGTCCACGCGACTAGCGGGTACAATGAGCAGTTCTTC
>.|.|TRBJ2-3|TRBV5-1
CASSPRWGGDRVTDTQYF
TGCGCCAGCAGCCCCCGGTGGGGGGGCGATAGAGTAACAGATACGCAGTATTTT
>.|few|TRBJ2-7|TRBV7-2
CASSLGWEASYEQYF
TGTGCCAGCAGCTTGGGGTGGGAGGCCTCCTACGAGCAGTACTTC
>.|few|TRBJ1-6|TRBV10-3
CAISYRASSYNSPLHF
TGTGCCATCAGTTACCGGGCCAGCTCCTATAATTCACCCCTCCACTTT
>TRBD1|.|TRBJ2-5|TRBV28
CASSPGQGSWETQYF
TGTGCCAGCAGTCCCGGACAGGGATCATGGGAGACCCAGTACTTC
>.|.|TRBJ2-7|TRBV20-1
CSARDNRGGNEQYF
TGCAGTGCTAGAGATAACAGGGGGGGTAACGAGCAGTACTTC
>TRBD1|.|TRBJ1-1|TRBV7-2
CASSSTNRRGGGAFF
TGTGCCAGCAGCTCGACAAACCGCAGGGGGGGAGGGGCTTTCTTT
>TRBD1|.|TRBJ2-5|TRBV6-2/TRBV6-3
CASRSRQGQREQYF
TGTGCCAGCAGAAGTAGACAGGGACAGAGGGAGCAGTACTTC
>TRBD1|few|TRBJ1-5|TRBV24-1
CATSEPGQGGQPQHF
TGTGCCACCAGTGAGCCGGGACAGGGCGGACAGCCCCAGCATTTT
>.|.|TRBJ1-6|TRBV28
CASSLLVGSSYNSPLHF
TGTGCCAGCAGTTTATTGGTGGGAAGCTCCTATAATTCACCCCTCCACTTT
>TRBD1|.|TRBJ2-3|TRBV5-1
CASSSYPGQGTDTQYF
TGCGCCAGCAGCTCTTATCCGGGACAGGGCACAGATACGCAGTATTTT
>.|many|TRBJ2-1|TRBV5-1
CASSPSGQSGVDEQFF
TGCGCCAGCAGCCCGAGCGGACAGTCCGGCGTCGATGAGCAGTTCTTC
>.|.|TRBJ1-5|TRBV6-5
CASSGGKRNQPQHF
TGTGCCAGCAGTGGAGGGAAGAGAAATCAGCCCCAGCATTTT
>.|few|TRBJ2-7|TRBV4-3
CASSQDEDSTYEQYF
TGCGCCAGCAGCCAAGATGAGGATAGCACCTACGAGCAGTACTTC
>.|few|TRBJ1-2|TRBV29-1
CSVEVNGGYTF
TGCAGCGTTGAAGTTAACGGAGGCTACACCTTC
>.|once|TRBJ1-1|TRBV20-1
CSALDQNTEAFF
TGCAGTGCTTTAGATCAGAACACTGAAGCTTTCTTT
>.|few|TRBJ1-5|TRBV6-1
CASLSNSNQPQHF
TGTGCCAGCCTTTCTAATAGCAATCAGCCCCAGCATTTT
>.|few|TRBJ1-5|TRBV10-3
CAISDHRPSMNQPQHF
TGTGCCATCAGTGACCATCGGCCAAGCATGAATCAGCCCCAGCATTTT
>.|.|TRBJ2-5|TRBV11-2
CASSPTPRTQYF
TGTGCCAGCAGCCCCACGCCTCGGACCCAGTACTTC
>.|few|TRBJ2-4|TRBV4-3
CASSQDQGGAKNIQYF
TGCGCCAGCAGCCAAGATCAGGGGGGGGCCAAAAACATTCAGTACTTC
>.|many|TRBJ2-1|TRBV4-3
CASSLARLAGTDNEQFF
TGCGCCAGCAGCCTCGCAAGGCTGGCGGGAACGGACAATGAGCAGTTCTTC
>TRBD2|.|TRBJ2-3|TRBV18
CASSPGGGFDTQYF
TGTGCCAGCTCTCCCGGCGGGGGGTTCGATACGCAGTATTTT
>TRBD1|few|TRBJ1-2|TRBV7-9
CASSLGRTGGAYGYTF
TGTGCCAGCAGCTTGGGTCGGACAGGGGGCGCCTATGGCTACACCTTC
>TRBD2|many|TRBJ2-1|TRBV20-1
CSAQTGLAVYNEQFF
TGCAGTGCCCAAACGGGACTAGCGGTCTACAATGAGCAGTTCTTC
>.|once|TRBJ2-3|TRBV6-6
CASSPRAGRTADTQYF
TGTGCCAGCAGCCCCCGGGCGGGGCGTACTGCAGATACGCAGTATTTT
>.|few|TRBJ1-2|TRBV28
CASGGRVNYGYTF
TGTGCCAGTGGTGGCAGGGTAAACTATGGCTACACCTTC